These 10 T cell receptor beta chains share one sample of origin, sequenced in a study of blood T cell repertoires in COVID-19. Profiled with immunoSEQ multiplex PCR; TCRdb holds only in-frame clones, not every one. Of roughly 180,000 clones listed, about 95% are singletons. The sample consisted of peripheral blood. The receptors were sampled from a man aged 25 to 45 with COVID-19, enrolled during active disease.

V and J are TRBV7-9 and TRBJ2-7; 9 nucleotides agree with TRBD1. The CDR3 spans 16 residues. After removal of 1 base from V and 2 bases from J, the junction contained 6 bases not matched to a gene. In germline, CDR1 is SEHNR, CDR2 FQNEAQ (reference sequence). The CDR3 sequence is CASSLDGQGFAYEQYF. CDR3 DNA sequence: TGTGCCAGCAGCTTAGACGGACAGGGGTTCGCCTACGAGCAGTACTTC.

This sequence joins TRBV10-3 and TRBJ1-2; 8 bases agree with TRBD1. Germline CDR1 is ENHRY and CDR2 is SYGVKD. The V gene end was trimmed by 4 bases and the J gene end by 1 base; junction bases not matched to a gene: 2. This CDR3 contains 14 residues. The DNA of the CDR3 is TGTGCCATCAGTGGGACAGGGCTTAACTATGGCTACACCTTC. This encodes CAISGTGLNYGYTF.

This clone has just a few counts. The rearrangement uses TRBV6-6 and TRBJ2-7; the match to TRBD1 covers 7 bases. The V gene end was trimmed by 6 bases and the J gene end by 7 bases; junction bases not matched to a gene: 12. The CDR3 is made up of 14 amino acids. The V gene's germline CDR1 is MNHNY and CDR2 SVGAGI (reference sequence). CDR3 sequence reads: CASRADRDQGEQYF. CDR3 nucleotides: TGTGCCAGCAGAGCAGACAGGGACCAGGGGGAGCAGTACTTC.

In its sample, this clone was seen once. This same CDR3 is encoded by further DNA sequences in the sample. This chain connects TRBV3-1 (or the pseudogene TRBV3-2) to TRBJ1-2; weak D call: TRBD1 (5 bases). The germline gives CDR1 LGHDT, CDR2 YNNKEL (reference sequence). V lost 0 bases and J lost 1, with 6 bases in between. The CDR3 is 14 amino acids. CDR3 region: CASSQDGGNYGYTF. The CDR3 DNA is TGTGCCAGCAGCCAAGACGGGGGTAACTATGGCTACACCTTC.

The rearrangement links TRBV1 to TRBJ2-3; the table's D call, TRBD2, was not checked against the DNA. TRBV1 is a pseudogene locus. The length of the CDR3 is 19 residues. The CDR3 DNA follows: TGCACCAGCAGGGTGGTACACGCTAGCGGGGGGGGTAGCACAGATACGCAGTATTTT. Its translation is CTSRVVHASGGGSTDTQYF.

This clone has just a few counts. The chain carries TRBV20-1 and TRBJ1-2; 8 nucleotides line up with TRBD1. V trimming: 3 bases; J trimming: 4 bases; junction bases outside the gene matches: 1. This CDR3 contains 12 residues. CDR1 DFQATT and CDR2 SNEGSKA come from the germline V gene (reference sequence). CDR3 DNA sequence: TGCAGTGCTAGTGGGACAGGCTATGGCTACACCTTC. Its translation: CSASGTGYGYTF.

The CDR3 DNA reads TGTGCCAGCAGTTTTCGGGGGAGACCTGAAGCTTTCTTT. This encodes CASSFRGRPEAFF. This chain joins TRBV12-3 or TRBV12-4 and TRBJ1-1, with D possibly being TRBD1 (5 bases). This CDR3 contains 13 residues. V was shortened by 3 bases and J by 6 bases, with 11 bases between the two germline ends.

The chain has TRBV7-9 and TRBJ2-5, with 12 bases that match TRBD1. Germline CDR1 reads SEHNR; CDR2 reads FQNEAQ (reference sequence). This CDR3 comprises 15 residues. The trim removed 5 bases at V and 4 bases at J, leaving 5 bases unmatched. The CDR3 nucleotides are TGTGCCAGCAGCGCACCGGGACAGGGGGCAGAGACCCAGTACTTC. It yields the protein CASSAPGQGAETQYF.

This rearrangement joins TRBV18 to TRBJ1-5; possible D gene TRBD1, 6 bases. Germline V gene lookup returns CDR1 KGHSH and CDR2 LQKENI. This CDR3 has 15 amino acids. Trimming removed 2 bases at V and 4 bases at J, with 12 bases between. This chain's CDR3 is CASSPSRGGNQPQHF. In DNA form, the CDR3 reads TGTGCCAGCTCACCAAGCAGGGGAGGGAATCAGCCCCAGCATTTT.

The V call is TRBV5-6, the J call TRBJ2-2; no reliable D call. V lost 5 bases to trimming and J lost 0 bases, with 11 bases between them. This CDR3 comprises 15 residues. In germline, CDR1 is SGHDT, CDR2 YYEEEE. The CDR3 region is CASRPLRSNTGELFF. In DNA, the CDR3 is TGTGCCAGCAGGCCTCTCAGATCGAACACCGGGGAGCTGTTTTTT.